The 22 T cell receptor beta chains reported below all come from one sample, sequenced in a study of blood T cell repertoires in COVID-19. The assay was immunoSEQ multiplex PCR, and TCRdb's table has in-frame clones only and misses some. Among about 280,000 clones listed, around 90% were seen once. The sample consisted of PBMCs or T cells enriched from blood (not recorded which). The receptor set was obtained from a woman between 35 and 50 years old who had recovered from COVID-19.

The chain is built from TRBV11-3 and TRBJ2-7; 9 positions agree with TRBD2. Germline V CDR1 and CDR2: SGHNT, YENEEA. The V gene end was trimmed by 2 bases and the J gene end by 6 bases; junction bases not matched to a gene: 5. The CDR3 consists of 14 residues. The CDR3 reads CASSLSGGSTEQYF. CDR3 in DNA: TGTGCCAGCAGCTTAAGCGGGGGGAGCACCGAGCAGTACTTC.

The table lists this clone with a count of one. The genes are TRBV5-6 and TRBJ1-5, with D tentatively TRBD1 (6 bases). The germline V and J ends were trimmed by 0 bases and 6 bases, with 16 bases remaining between them. The CDR3 consists of 16 residues. The V gene's germline CDR1 is SGHDT and CDR2 YYEEEE. The CDR3 is CASSLGVGGAIQPQHF. For the CDR3, the DNA is TGTGCCAGCAGCTTGGGGGTAGGGGGAGCGATTCAGCCCCAGCATTTT.

The chain recombines TRBV19 with TRBJ2-2; 11 bases match TRBD2. V was pared by 1 base and J by 0 bases, with 4 bases of the junction left unmatched. Germline CDR1 LNHDA, CDR2 SQIVND (reference sequence). CDR3 length: 18 residues. The CDR3 protein is CASSIGSGRATNTGELFF. For the CDR3, the DNA is TGTGCCAGTAGTATAGGTAGCGGGAGGGCCACGAACACCGGGGAGCTGTTTTTT.

CDR3 amino acids: CASSLEGGANEKLFF. CDR3 coding DNA: TGTGCCAGCAGCTTAGAGGGGGGGGCTAATGAAAAACTGTTTTTT. This rearrangement joins TRBV7-6 to TRBJ1-4; TRBD1 is a possible D gene (6 bases). Germline CDR1 is SGHVS and CDR2 is FNYEAQ. This CDR3 comprises 15 residues. V lost 1 base and J 3 bases, leaving 9 bases between the germline ends.

The chain couples TRBV5-1 to TRBJ2-7, with 12 nucleotides matching TRBD2. V lost 3 bases, J lost 5 bases, and 15 bases stayed unmatched. The length of the CDR3 is 18 residues. In germline, CDR1 is SGHRS, CDR2 YFSETQ. CDR3 in amino acids: CASSSKGASGRAQNEQYF. The CDR3 bases are TGCGCCAGCAGCTCCAAGGGGGCTAGCGGGAGGGCCCAAAACGAGCAGTACTTC.

The chain is built from TRBV12-3 or TRBV12-4 and TRBJ2-1; unclear D gene. The CDR3 length is 12 residues. Trimming removed 3 bases at V and 3 bases at J, with 3 bases between. The CDR3 nucleotides are TGTGCCAGCAGTTTTAGCTACAATGAGCAGTTCTTC. Translating it yields CASSFSYNEQFF.

The chain employs TRBV7-8 and TRBJ2-5; the match to TRBD2 covers 9 bases. V trimming: 4 bases; J trimming: 2 bases; junction bases outside the gene matches: 5. This CDR3 is built from 15 residues. The germline V gene has CDR1 SGHVS and CDR2 FQNEAQ. CDR3 in amino acids: CASSSRLAAQETQYF. The CDR3 nucleotides are TGTGCCAGCAGCTCAAGACTAGCGGCTCAAGAGACCCAGTACTTC.

The chain links TRBV7-8 to TRBJ2-1; 7 bases line up with TRBD2. V was pared by 5 bases and J by 6 bases, with 19 bases of the junction left unmatched. Germline values: CDR1 SGHVS, CDR2 FQNEAQ. This CDR3 is built from 18 residues. CDR3 nucleotides: TGTGCCAGCAGCCCCGACGGACTCGCGGGAGAGCCTTCCAATGAGCAGTTCTTC. Protein product: CASSPDGLAGEPSNEQFF.

This chain joins TRBV30 and TRBJ2-7, with TRBD2 as a possible D gene (6 bases). The CDR3 contains 13 residues. V was pared by 0 bases and J by 9 bases, with 15 bases between. CDR1 and CDR2 (germline): GTSNPN, SVGIG (reference sequence). The CDR3 DNA reads as TGTGCCTGGAGTGTACGTCCCCAGGGAGGGCAGTACTTC. Encoded protein: CAWSVRPQGGQYF.

This clone was recorded a few times. The chain combines TRBV27 with TRBJ1-3; D is undetermined. The CDR3 sequence is 13 residues long. V shed 5 bases and J shed 4 bases, with 9 bases lying between them. Germline V gives CDR1 MNHEY, CDR2 SMNVEV (reference sequence). CDR3 sequence reads: CASSPTLGNTIYF. The CDR3, as DNA: TGTGCCAGCAGTCCTACCCTCGGAAACACCATATATTTT.

DNA for the CDR3: TGTGCCAGCAGCTTGTCAGGGCCCGGAAACACCATATATTTT. It translates to CASSLSGPGNTIYF. The chain couples TRBV7-2 to TRBJ1-3, with D tentatively TRBD1 (5 bases). CDR1 is SGHTA and CDR2 is FQGNSA in the germline V gene. V gave up 3 bases and J gave up 4 bases, with 10 bases separating them. The CDR3 contains 14 residues. Combining the CDR3 with reference TRBV7-2 and TRBJ1-3 gives the whole variable domain GAGVSQSPSNKVTEKGKDVELRCDPISGHTALYWYRQSLGQGLEFLIYFQGNSAPDKSGLPSDRFSAERTGGSVSTLTIQRTQQEDSAVYLCASSLSGPGNTIYFGEGSWLTVV.

The chain uses TRBV18 and TRBJ1-2; the match to TRBD1 covers 7 bases. V dropped 2 bases and J dropped 2; count of bases not matched to a gene: 11. The CDR3 is 17 residues long. Germline CDR1 and CDR2: KGHSH and LQKENI. CDR3 in DNA: TGTGCCAGCTCACCAAGACCGGACAGGCAAGACAACTATGGCTACACCTTC. Translated: CASSPRPDRQDNYGYTF.

This clone appeared a single time. The chain uses TRBV7-9 and TRBJ1-6, with a possible D match to TRBD1 (5 bases). Trimming left V 2 bases short and J 6 bases short, with 8 bases between. In germline, CDR1 is SEHNR, CDR2 FQNEAQ (reference sequence). The length of the CDR3 is 14 residues. The CDR3 here is CASSLTGVNSPLHF. The CDR3 coding sequence is TGTGCCAGCAGCTTAACGGGGGTTAATTCACCCCTCCACTTT. The full variable domain, in which reference TRBV7-9 and TRBJ1-6 provide the parts outside the CDR3, is DTGVSQNPRHKITKRGQNVTFRCDPISEHNRLYWYRQTLGQGPEFLTYFQNEAQLEKSRLLSDRFSAERPKGSFSTLEIQRTEQGDSAMYLCASSLTGVNSPLHFGNGTRLTVT.

The chain uses TRBV5-6 and TRBJ2-5; D perhaps matches TRBD2 (7 bases). Trimming stripped 4 bases from V and 5 bases from J, with 24 bases between. The germline V gene has CDR1 SGHDT and CDR2 YYEEEE. The CDR3 is 17 amino acids. CDR3 amino acids: CASSPMGGGAGPETQYF. CDR3 coding DNA: TGTGCCAGCAGCCCGATGGGGGGGGGCGCAGGTCCGGAGACCCAGTACTTC. The variable domain in full, completed from reference TRBV5-6 and TRBJ2-5, reads DAGVTQSPTHLIKTRGQQVTLRCSPKSGHDTVSWYQQALGQGPQFIFQYYEEEERQRGNFPDRFSGHQFPNYSSELNVNALLLGDSALYLCASSPMGGGAGPETQYFGPGTRLLVL.

This chain uses TRBV11-2 with TRBJ2-1, with TRBD1 matching over 9 bases. Germline V CDR1 and CDR2: SGHAT, FQNNGV. The CDR3 contains 18 residues. The V and J ends lost 0 bases and 0 bases, in that order; junction bases with no gene match: 6. The CDR3 DNA reads as TGTGCCAGCAGCTTAGATCCCCACAGGGGGCCCTCCTACAATGAGCAGTTCTTC. Translated: CASSLDPHRGPSYNEQFF.

In this sample, this clone turned up once. This chain links TRBV4-3 with TRBJ1-2; 9 nucleotides agree with TRBD1. Per the germline V gene, CDR1 is LGHNA and CDR2 is YSLEER. The trim removed 1 base at V and 7 bases at J, leaving 7 bases unmatched. The CDR3 is made up of 15 amino acids. In DNA, the CDR3 is TGCGCCAGCAGCCAAGCCGGGACAGGGTTCTCTGGCTACACCTTC. Its protein is CASSQAGTGFSGYTF.

CDR3 protein: CASSAEVYNEQFF. CDR3 coding DNA: TGTGCCAGCAGTGCAGAAGTCTACAATGAGCAGTTCTTC. The chain uses TRBV2 and TRBJ2-1, with D uncertain. Trimming left V 4 bases short and J 3 bases short, with 7 bases between. Germline V gives CDR1 SNHLY, CDR2 FYNNEI. The CDR3 sequence is 13 residues long.

The rearrangement uses TRBV28 and TRBJ2-1; 10 nucleotides agree with TRBD2. Unmatched junction bases numbered 19, after V lost 10 bases and J lost 7 bases. Germline V gene lookup returns CDR1 MDHEN and CDR2 SYDVKM. This CDR3 region has 17 residues. In DNA, the CDR3 is TGTGCCATCTTACCCCCCAATCTAGCGGGAGCTCAGAATGAGCAGTTCTTC. It translates to CAILPPNLAGAQNEQFF.

The rearrangement links TRBV7-9 to TRBJ1-1; D is undetermined. The CDR3 totals 16 residues. The V and J ends lost 7 bases and 0 bases respectively, with 18 bases between them. Germline loops: CDR1 SEHNR, CDR2 FQNEAQ (reference sequence). The CDR3 coding sequence is TGTGCCAGCACCCCCCGGTCGGCCGGGATGAACACTGAAGCTTTCTTT. This gives the protein CASTPRSAGMNTEAFF.

V gene TRBV28 combines with J gene TRBJ2-7; a weak D match, TRBD1 (5 bases). V lost 8 bases to trimming and J lost 2 bases, with 19 bases between them. CDR1 MDHEN and CDR2 SYDVKM come from the germline V gene. This CDR3 is built from 15 residues. CDR3 sequence: CASRSSGPETYEQYF. The CDR3 region has the DNA TGTGCCAGCCGTTCGTCAGGGCCGGAAACCTACGAGCAGTACTTC.

This chain links TRBV24-1 with TRBJ2-1; 9 nucleotides agree with TRBD2. CDR1 and CDR2 (germline): KGHDR, SFDVKD. The ends lost 4 bases at V and 5 bases at J; junction bases unmatched: 8. CDR3 length: 16 residues. The CDR3 DNA reads as TGTGCCACCAGTGACCCCGGACTAGCGCGGGACAATGAGCAGTTCTTC. Its translation: CATSDPGLARDNEQFF.

The chain combines TRBV19 with TRBJ1-4; D perhaps matches TRBD1 (5 bases). Germline CDR1 is LNHDA and CDR2 is SQIVND (reference sequence). Trimming pared 0 bases from V and 3 bases from J, leaving 17 bases between. CDR3 size: 18 residues. DNA of the CDR3: TGTGCCAGTAGTATAGATGACATCGCCGGGACTGCTAATGAAAAACTGTTTTTT. Translation: CASSIDDIAGTANEKLFF.